This entry lists 20 T cell receptor beta chains sequenced from one sample in a study of blood T cell repertoires in COVID-19. Here immunoSEQ multiplex PCR was the method, and the copy in TCRdb shows in-frame clones only, minus some. Counted here are roughly 330,000 clones, around 83% occurring once; the ten biggest clones make up approximately 1.2%. The sequencing sample was made of peripheral blood. These receptors were taken from a woman aged 45-65 years with acute or convalescent COVID-19.

This clone showed up just once. The chain has TRBV5-1 and TRBJ2-3; D remains ambiguous. Looked up from germline, CDR1 is SGHRS and CDR2 is YFSETQ. Between the trimmed V and J ends, which lost 4 bases and 0 bases, there was a span of 18 bases. The CDR3 runs 17 residues. CDR3 bases: TGCGCCAGCAGCGTGGGTACATCCGATTTTAGCACAGATACGCAGTATTTT. It specifies CASSVGTSDFSTDTQYF.

The rearrangement joins TRBV5-1 to TRBJ2-7; D perhaps matches TRBD1 (6 bases). Germline CDR1 SGHRS, CDR2 YFSETQ. V shed 4 bases and J shed 5 bases, with 10 bases lying between them. The CDR3 covers 12 residues. In DNA, the CDR3 is TGCGCCAGCAGCACGGACAGCAACGAGCAGTACTTC. Protein sequence: CASSTDSNEQYF.

The rearrangement uses TRBV18 and TRBJ2-3, with 9 bases lining up with TRBD1. Germline V gene lookup returns CDR1 KGHSH and CDR2 LQKENI. The J segment lost 0 bases and the V segment lost 5 bases, leaving 3 bases of the junction unmatched. The CDR3 loop spans 15 amino acids. In nucleotides, the CDR3 is TGTGCCAGCTCAGCCGGGACAGGGAGCACAGATACGCAGTATTTT. Its translation is CASSAGTGSTDTQYF.

J is TRBJ2-5 and V is TRBV3-1 (or the pseudogene TRBV3-2); D unclear. CDR1 LGHDT and CDR2 YNNKEL come from the germline V gene (reference sequence). Trimming left V 6 bases short and J 3 bases short, with 14 bases between. This CDR3 contains 14 residues. The CDR3 here is CASRSRGGEETQYF. Written as DNA, the CDR3 is TGTGCCAGCAGGAGCCGCGGTGGAGAAGAGACCCAGTACTTC.

The rearrangement uses TRBV19 and TRBJ1-1; tentative D call: TRBD1 (5 bases). The CDR3 totals 16 residues. Germline CDR1 reads LNHDA; CDR2 reads SQIVND (reference sequence). V was shortened by 0 bases and J by 5 bases, with 16 bases between the two germline ends. Written as DNA, the CDR3 is TGTGCCAGTAGTATAGATCAAGGCAGGGAAAGGACTGAAGCTTTCTTT. Protein: CASSIDQGRERTEAFF.

The chain is built from TRBV6-5 and TRBJ1-2; no clear D gene. V shed 6 bases and J shed 3 bases, with 8 bases lying between them. The CDR3 is made up of 12 amino acids. Germline CDR1 and CDR2: MNHEY and SVGAGI. The CDR3 loop is CASSRSDYGYTF. The DNA of the CDR3 is TGTGCCAGCAGCAGGTCTGACTATGGCTACACCTTC.

Turning to this clone: The identical CDR3 is also encoded by other nucleotide sequences in the sample. V gene TRBV6-5 combines with J gene TRBJ1-6, with 7 nucleotides matching TRBD1. The CDR3 runs 14 residues. Unmatched junction bases numbered 2, after V lost 4 bases and J lost 5 bases. CDR1 is MNHEY and CDR2 is SVGAGI in the germline V gene. CDR3 bases: TGTGCCAGCAGTTCGGGACAGCATAATTCACCCCTCCACTTT. Its translation is CASSSGQHNSPLHF.

The chain recombines TRBV5-1 with TRBJ1-2; maybe TRBD1 (6 bases). CDR1 and CDR2 (germline): SGHRS, YFSETQ. The CDR3 consists of 19 residues. The V end lost 0 bases, the J end lost 4 bases, and 25 bases lay between the germline ends. CDR3 bases: TGCGCCAGCAGCTTGGTGGGAGGGGCAGGGGCCGGATCTGCCTATGGCTACACCTTC. Its protein product is CASSLVGGAGAGSAYGYTF.

The chain combines TRBV11-2 with TRBJ1-2, with 8 bases aligning to TRBD1. The CDR3 totals 14 residues. V trimming: 5 bases; J trimming: 11 bases; junction bases outside the gene matches: 13. Germline assignment: CDR1 SGHAT and CDR2 FQNNGV. CDR3 protein: CASSVLGTGRGYTF. As DNA, the CDR3 is TGTGCCAGCAGCGTATTAGGGACAGGTCGTGGATACACCTTC.

The chain has TRBV29-1 and TRBJ2-3, with TRBD2 identical over 14 bases. The CDR3 has 13 residues. Germline CDR1 is SQVTM and CDR2 is ANQGSEA. V gave up 6 bases and J gave up 7 bases; unmatched junction bases: 3. The CDR3 region is CSVRLAGGHTQYF. CDR3 DNA: TGCAGCGTCAGACTAGCGGGGGGGCATACGCAGTATTTT.

The CDR3 spells CASKTSGEQFF. The DNA of the CDR3 is TGTGCCAGCAAAACTAGTGGTGAGCAGTTCTTC. The chain is built from TRBV6-5 and TRBJ2-1; TRBD2 might be the D (5 bases). In germline, CDR1 is MNHEY, CDR2 SVGAGI. The germline V and J ends were trimmed by 7 bases and 9 bases, with 10 bases remaining between them. The CDR3 totals 11 residues.

For this clone: With a much larger clone just one base away, this may be a read error. The rearrangement uses TRBV7-2 and TRBJ2-2; D not resolved. The CDR3 runs 14 residues. The V gene lost 1 base and the J gene lost 1 base, with 4 bases spanning the gap. Germline-derived CDR1 and CDR2 are SGHTA and FQGNSA. In DNA, the CDR3 is TGTGCCAGCAGCTTAGGACAGAACACCGGGGAGCTGTTTTTT. It is translated as CASSLGQNTGELFF.

The rearrangement joins TRBV18 to TRBJ1-2; D perhaps matches TRBD1 (6 bases). From germline, CDR1 is KGHSH and CDR2 LQKENI. The ends were cut back, 1 base at V and 3 bases at J, with 6 bases in the middle. This CDR3 spans 13 amino acids. CDR3 protein: CASSPQGDYGYTF. The CDR3 nucleotides are TGTGCCAGCTCACCACAGGGGGACTATGGCTACACCTTC.

This chain links TRBV9 with TRBJ1-2; the match to TRBD1 covers 7 bases. Germline values: CDR1 SGDLS, CDR2 YYNGEE. V dropped 0 bases and J dropped 4; count of bases not matched to a gene: 6. There are 15 residues in the CDR3. CDR3 region: CASSVGQGKFYGYTF. In DNA form, the CDR3 reads TGTGCCAGCAGCGTAGGACAGGGAAAGTTCTATGGCTACACCTTC.

On this clone itself: The same CDR3 is also encoded by other DNA sequences in this sample. V and J are TRBV3-1 (or the pseudogene TRBV3-2) and TRBJ1-1, with TRBD1 identical over 7 bases. The CDR3 is 13 amino acids. J was trimmed by 4 bases and V by 5 bases; bases with no gene match: 4. The germline CDR1 and CDR2 sequences are LGHDT and YNNKEL (reference sequence). This CDR3 reads CASSRQGITEAFF. CDR3 nucleotide sequence: TGTGCCAGCAGCAGACAGGGAATCACTGAAGCTTTCTTT.

V and J are TRBV7-2 and TRBJ2-1, with D tentatively TRBD1 (6 bases). The CDR3 totals 15 residues. V lost 5 bases and J lost 7, with 18 bases in between. Germline V gene lookup returns CDR1 SGHTA and CDR2 FQGNSA. The chain's CDR3 is CASSDWGRLGNEQFF. CDR3 coding DNA: TGTGCCAGCAGCGACTGGGGGCGCTTGGGTAATGAGCAGTTCTTC.

J is TRBJ2-3 and V is TRBV7-8; 8 bases are a match to TRBD2. With V trimmed by 4 bases and J by 0 bases, 12 bases remained unmatched. The CDR3 has 18 amino acids. Germline V CDR1 and CDR2: SGHVS, FQNEAQ. DNA of the CDR3: TGTGCCAGCAGCTCCACTCGGGGGGGACCTACTAGCACAGATACGCAGTATTTT. Protein: CASSSTRGGPTSTDTQYF.

This chain connects TRBV29-1 to TRBJ1-2, with 10 bases lining up with TRBD1. Trimming cost V 1 base and J 8 bases; bases outside gene matches: 7. From germline, CDR1 is SQVTM and CDR2 ANQGSEA. This CDR3 contains 14 residues. The CDR3 coding sequence is TGCAGCGTTGAAGCCCCGGGACAGGGGCGCGGCTACACCTTC. The encoded protein is CSVEAPGQGRGYTF.

The J gene is TRBJ1-3, the V gene TRBV15; unclear D gene. Trimming took 6 bases from V and 2 from J, leaving 5 bases between them. Germline CDR1 is LNHNV and CDR2 is YYDKDF (reference sequence). CDR3 length: 12 amino acids. The CDR3 is CATRYPGNTIYF. The DNA of the CDR3 is TGTGCCACCAGATATCCTGGAAACACCATATATTTT.

The genes are TRBV3-1 (or the pseudogene TRBV3-2) and TRBJ1-4; D possibly corresponds to TRBD1 (5 bases). This CDR3 spans 15 amino acids. V gave up 2 bases and J gave up 12 bases, with 19 bases separating them. Germline values: CDR1 LGHDT, CDR2 YNNKEL (reference sequence). The chain's CDR3 is CASSQSENRLIELFF. The CDR3 nucleotides are TGTGCCAGCAGCCAAAGTGAAAACAGGTTAATAGAACTGTTTTTT.